Here is one TCR beta chain with its context. Its antigen remains unidentified. The entry originates in a study of cytomegalovirus exposure and HLA in healthy donors. V shed 4 bases and J shed 4 bases, with 9 bases lying between them. The germline gives CDR1 SGHDT, CDR2 YYEEEE. This CDR3 spans 13 amino acids. Here immunoSEQ multiplex PCR was the method, and the copy in TCRdb shows in-frame clones only, minus some. The sample lists around 190,000 clones; around 80% were seen once. Overall study findings and caveats: Three CMV-associated chains proved CMV antigen-specific in vitro. Accounts indicate the classifier identified cytomegalovirus status with strong specificity and sensitivity. The study recorded over 150 TCR beta chains that were cytomegalovirus-associated.

The J gene is TRBJ1-5, the V gene TRBV5-6; D is unclear. Sequenced input: PBMCs. The TCR comes from a woman between 25 and 40 years old in good health and CMV-seronegative. The CDR3 loop is CASSRPGNQPQHF. CDR3 bases: TGTGCCAGCAGCCGGCCGGGGAATCAGCCCCAGCATTTT.